This T cell receptor (beta chain) emerged from a study of T cells expressing NK-cell markers. Study-level information: Sorted CD3+CD56+NKG2C+, CD3+CD56+NKG2C- and CD3+CD56-NKG2C+ T cells supplied TCR beta repertoires.

The CDR3 spans 18 residues. Germline V gives CDR1 MNHNS, CDR2 SASEGT. Details on this clonotype: Its target is not known.

TCRdb re-analyzed the 5' RACE reads; it lists each CDR3 protein once, without DNA. This table lists more than 250,000 distinct CDR3 sequences. Study-level findings and limits: Also leading the CD3+CD56-NKG2C+ fraction in a few donors were these clonotypes. Whether expanded NKG2C+ T cell clones were HCMV specific stayed uncertain.

The clonotype originates from a man between 18 and 35 years old in good health. Sequencing was carried out using blood T cells: a sorted CD56 or NKG2C T cell subset, CD4+ or CD8+ T cells, or bulk PBMC T cells (not recorded which). The chain employs TRBV6-1 and TRBJ1-5; TCRdb proposes TRBD1, but this gene call is untestable without DNA. CDR3 sequence: CASSEGAPGVYSNQPQHF.